This T cell receptor (beta chain) was identified during a study of human T cells and chemical hapten exposure. Whole-study context: Upper-back patch tests with 0.01% DPC were read at 6 days.

TCRdb reprocessed the RACE reads with MiXCR, giving one entry per CDR3 protein. The sample carries 100,000 to 150,000 distinct CDR3 sequences, approximately 13% recorded once. This clonotype has more than one count but fewer than ten. Its matching antigen is unknown. General study points: Expanded TCRs grouped into significantly more large CDR3 similarity clusters than controls produced.

Time point reported: pre-sensitization, week 0. Treatment here: therapeutic diphenylcyclopropenone sensitization with weekly scalp DPC. Germline trimming cut 2 bases from V and 4 bases from J; bases unmatched to any gene: 2. The CDR3 is 13 residues long. CDR1 is GTSNPN, CDR2 SVGIG, per germline (reference sequence). The chain couples TRBV30 to TRBJ1-5, with 7 bases identical to TRBD1. The sequences come from whole blood, collected in connection with sensitization to the hapten diphenylcyclopropenone (DPC). The receptor comes from a woman between 18 and 29 years old with alopecia areata. Some clones in this sample may be carry-over from other donors' samples. The CDR3 spells CAWSSGGNQPQHF. In nucleotides, the CDR3 is TGTGCCTGGAGTTCAGGGGGAAATCAGCCCCAGCATTTT. The variable domain in full, with the rest retrieved from reference TRBV30 and TRBJ1-5, is SQTIHQWPATLVQPVGSPLSLECTVEGTSNPNLYWYRQAAGRGLQLLFYSVGIGQISSEVPQNLSASRPQDRQFILSSKKLLLSDSGFYLCAWSSGGNQPQHFGDGTRLSIL.